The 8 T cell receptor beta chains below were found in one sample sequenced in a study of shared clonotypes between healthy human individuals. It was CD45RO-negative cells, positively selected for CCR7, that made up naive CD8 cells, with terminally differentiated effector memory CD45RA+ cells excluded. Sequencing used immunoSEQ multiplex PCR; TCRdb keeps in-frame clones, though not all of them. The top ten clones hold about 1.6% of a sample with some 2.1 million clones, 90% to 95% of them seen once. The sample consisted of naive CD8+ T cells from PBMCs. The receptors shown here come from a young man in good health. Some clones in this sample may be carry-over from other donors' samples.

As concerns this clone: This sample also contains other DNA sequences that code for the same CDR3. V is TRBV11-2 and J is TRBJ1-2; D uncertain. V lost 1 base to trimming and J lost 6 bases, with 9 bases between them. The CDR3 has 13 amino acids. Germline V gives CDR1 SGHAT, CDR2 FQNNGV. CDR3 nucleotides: TGTGCCAGCAGCTTAGGAGGGAGGGATGGCTACACCTTC. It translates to CASSLGGRDGYTF. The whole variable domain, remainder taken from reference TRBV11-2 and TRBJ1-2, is EAGVAQSPRYKIIEKRQSVAFWCNPISGHATLYWYQQILGQGPKLLIQFQNNGVVDDSQLPKDRFSAERLKGVDSTLKIQPAKLEDSAVYLCASSLGGRDGYTFGSGTRLTVV.

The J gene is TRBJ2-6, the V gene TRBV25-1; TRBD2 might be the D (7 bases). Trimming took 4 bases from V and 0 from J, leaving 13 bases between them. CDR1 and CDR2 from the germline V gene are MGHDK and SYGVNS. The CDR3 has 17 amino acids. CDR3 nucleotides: TGTGCCAGCAGTGGTACAGGGACTAACTCTGGGGCCAACGTCCTGACTTTC. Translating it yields CASSGTGTNSGANVLTF.

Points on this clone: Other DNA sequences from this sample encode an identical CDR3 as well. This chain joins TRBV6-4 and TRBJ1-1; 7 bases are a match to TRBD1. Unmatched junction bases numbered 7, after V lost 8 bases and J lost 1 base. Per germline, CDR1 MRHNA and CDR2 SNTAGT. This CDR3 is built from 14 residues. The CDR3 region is CASRRTGENTEAFF. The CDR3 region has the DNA TGTGCCAGCCGGCGGACAGGAGAGAACACTGAAGCTTTCTTT.

The CDR3 coding sequence is TGTGCCAGCAGTTTAAGAGGGTGGCAGGGAGTGGATAATGAAAAACTGTTTTTT. This translates into CASSLRGWQGVDNEKLFF. The rearrangement uses TRBV27 and TRBJ1-4; D might be TRBD1 (5 bases). V lost 2 bases and J 4 bases, leaving 20 bases between the germline ends. Germline loops: CDR1 MNHEY, CDR2 SMNVEV (reference sequence). The length of the CDR3 is 18 residues.

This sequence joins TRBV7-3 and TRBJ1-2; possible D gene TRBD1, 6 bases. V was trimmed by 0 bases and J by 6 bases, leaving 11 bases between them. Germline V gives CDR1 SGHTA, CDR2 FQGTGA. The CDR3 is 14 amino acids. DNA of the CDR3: TGTGCCAGCAGCTTAACCGGGGGGCAGGATGGCTACACCTTC. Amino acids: CASSLTGGQDGYTF.

CDR3 sequence reads: CASSLGFSDEQYF. The CDR3 DNA reads TGTGCCAGCAGCTTAGGCTTTAGCGACGAGCAGTACTTC. The rearrangement links TRBV13 to TRBJ2-7; TRBD2 might be the D (5 bases). The CDR3 runs to 13 residues. Germline CDR1 is PRHDT and CDR2 is FYEKMQ (reference sequence). Trimming removed 0 bases at V and 5 bases at J, with 8 bases between.

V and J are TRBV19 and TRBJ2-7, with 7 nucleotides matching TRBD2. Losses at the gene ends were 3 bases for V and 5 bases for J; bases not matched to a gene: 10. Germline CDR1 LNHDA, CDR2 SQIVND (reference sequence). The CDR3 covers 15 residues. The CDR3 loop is CASSMNPGGVNEQYF. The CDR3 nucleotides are TGTGCCAGTAGTATGAACCCGGGAGGTGTCAACGAGCAGTACTTC.

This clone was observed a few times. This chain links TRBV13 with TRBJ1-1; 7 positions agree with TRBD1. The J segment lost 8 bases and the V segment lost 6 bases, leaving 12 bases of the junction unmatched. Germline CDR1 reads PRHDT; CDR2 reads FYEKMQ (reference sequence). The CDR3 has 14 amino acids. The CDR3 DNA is TGTGCCAGCAGTCTTAGGACAGGCCCCGAGGAAGCTTTCTTT. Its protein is CASSLRTGPEEAFF. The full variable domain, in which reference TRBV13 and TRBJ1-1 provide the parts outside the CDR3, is AAGVIQSPRHLIKEKRETATLKCYPIPRHDTVYWYQQGPGQDPQFLISFYEKMQSDKGSIPDRFSAQQFSDYHSELNMSSLELGDSALYFCASSLRTGPEEAFFGQGTRLTVV.